The next 4 T cell receptor beta chains were all read from a single sample in a study of cytomegalovirus exposure and HLA in healthy donors. 13 Jbeta primers and 60 Vbeta primers were used for the PCR. TCRdb's table, derived via immunoSEQ multiplex PCR, lists solely in-frame clones and lacks some. Of around 140,000 clones listed, about 76% are singletons. Sequencing was done on a sample of PBMCs. These TCRs come from a woman aged 35 to 49 in good health and CMV-seronegative.

The genes are TRBV4-3 and TRBJ2-5; D gene ambiguous. Germline values: CDR1 LGHNA, CDR2 YSLEER. V was pared by 1 base and J by 7 bases, with 7 bases between. This CDR3 has 12 amino acids. This CDR3 is CASSQGSGTQYF. The CDR3 coding sequence is TGCGCCAGCAGCCAAGGCTCGGGGACCCAGTACTTC.

The rearrangement uses TRBV28 and TRBJ1-1; D call uncertain. This CDR3 region has 15 residues. Trimming pared 3 bases from V and 4 bases from J, leaving 15 bases between. Germline CDR1 MDHEN, CDR2 SYDVKM. CDR3 loop: CASSLAGRRVTEAFF. The CDR3 DNA sequence: TGTGCCAGCAGTTTGGCGGGGAGGAGGGTCACTGAAGCTTTCTTT.

V and J are TRBV7-2 and TRBJ1-4, with 9 bases that match TRBD1. Trimming took 6 bases from V and 8 from J; bases not matched to a gene: 10. Germline values: CDR1 SGHTA, CDR2 FQGNSA. The CDR3 length is 15 residues. The CDR3 sequence is CASRMPGTGYEKLFF. DNA for the CDR3: TGTGCCAGCAGGATGCCCGGGACAGGGTACGAAAAACTGTTTTTT. Combining the CDR3 with reference TRBV7-2 and TRBJ1-4 gives the whole variable domain GAGVSQSPSNKVTEKGKDVELRCDPISGHTALYWYRQSLGQGLEFLIYFQGNSAPDKSGLPSDRFSAERTGGSVSTLTIQRTQQEDSAVYLCASRMPGTGYEKLFFGSGTQLSVL.

J is TRBJ2-7 and V is TRBV7-6, with 16 bases identical to TRBD2. CDR3 length: 19 amino acids. With 1 base clipped from V and 3 bases from J, the junction kept 9 bases outside the gene matches. Looked up from germline, CDR1 is SGHVS and CDR2 is FNYEAQ. The CDR3 protein is CASSLGGLAGGTWGYEQYF. CDR3 nucleotides: TGTGCCAGCAGCTTAGGGGGACTAGCGGGGGGGACTTGGGGCTACGAGCAGTACTTC.